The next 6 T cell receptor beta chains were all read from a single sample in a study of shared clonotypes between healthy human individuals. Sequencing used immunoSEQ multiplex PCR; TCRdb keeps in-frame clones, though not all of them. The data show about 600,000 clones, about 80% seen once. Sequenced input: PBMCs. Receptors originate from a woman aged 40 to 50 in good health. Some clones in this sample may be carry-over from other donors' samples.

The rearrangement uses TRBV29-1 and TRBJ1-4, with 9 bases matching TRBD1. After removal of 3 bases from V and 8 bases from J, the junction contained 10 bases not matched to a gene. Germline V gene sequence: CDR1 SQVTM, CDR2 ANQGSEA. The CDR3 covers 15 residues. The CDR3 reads CSVDKAGQGEEKLFF. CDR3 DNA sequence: TGCAGCGTTGATAAAGCGGGACAGGGTGAAGAAAAACTGTTTTTT.

This chain's CDR3 is CASSEANSNQPQHF. In nucleotides, the CDR3 is TGTGCCAGCAGTGAAGCTAACAGCAATCAGCCCCAGCATTTT. The genes are TRBV2 and TRBJ1-5; no definite D call. The CDR3 has 14 residues. The germline gives CDR1 SNHLY, CDR2 FYNNEI. The V gene lost 0 bases and the J gene lost 1 base, with 4 bases spanning the gap. The full variable domain, completed using reference TRBV2 and TRBJ1-5, is EPEVTQTPSHQVTQMGQEVILRCVPISNHLYFYWYRQILGQKVEFLVSFYNNEISEKSEIFDDQFSVERPDGSNFTLKIRSTKLEDSAMYFCASSEANSNQPQHFGDGTRLSIL.

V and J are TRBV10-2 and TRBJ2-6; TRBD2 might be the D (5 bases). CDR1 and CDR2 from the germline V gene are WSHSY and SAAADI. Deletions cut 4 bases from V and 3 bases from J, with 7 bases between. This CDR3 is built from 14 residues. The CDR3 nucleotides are TGCGCCAGCAGTGGAGGGCTTGGGGCCAACGTCCTGACTTTC. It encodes CASSGGLGANVLTF.

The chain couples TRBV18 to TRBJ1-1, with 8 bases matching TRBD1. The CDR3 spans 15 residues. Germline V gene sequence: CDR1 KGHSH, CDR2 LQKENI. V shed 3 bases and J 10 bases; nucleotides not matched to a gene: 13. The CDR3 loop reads CASSPAVADRGRAFF. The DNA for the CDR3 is TGTGCCAGCTCACCCGCCGTAGCTGACAGGGGTCGAGCTTTCTTT.

For the CDR3, the DNA is TGCGCCAGCAGCCAAGATCTTATTGGCAGGGCCATCACAGATACGCAGTATTTT. It codes for CASSQDLIGRAITDTQYF. The genes are TRBV4-1 and TRBJ2-3; D is perhaps TRBD1 (5 bases). Germline CDR1 is MGHRA and CDR2 is YSYEKL. The V end was cut by 0 bases, the J end by 2 bases, with 18 bases between. This CDR3 has 18 amino acids.

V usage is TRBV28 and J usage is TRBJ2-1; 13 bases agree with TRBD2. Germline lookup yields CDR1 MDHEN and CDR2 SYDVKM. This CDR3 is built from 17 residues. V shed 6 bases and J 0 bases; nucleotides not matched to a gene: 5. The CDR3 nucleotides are TGTGCCAGCAGAGGGACTAGCGGGATAGGCTCCTACAATGAGCAGTTCTTC. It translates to CASRGTSGIGSYNEQFF.